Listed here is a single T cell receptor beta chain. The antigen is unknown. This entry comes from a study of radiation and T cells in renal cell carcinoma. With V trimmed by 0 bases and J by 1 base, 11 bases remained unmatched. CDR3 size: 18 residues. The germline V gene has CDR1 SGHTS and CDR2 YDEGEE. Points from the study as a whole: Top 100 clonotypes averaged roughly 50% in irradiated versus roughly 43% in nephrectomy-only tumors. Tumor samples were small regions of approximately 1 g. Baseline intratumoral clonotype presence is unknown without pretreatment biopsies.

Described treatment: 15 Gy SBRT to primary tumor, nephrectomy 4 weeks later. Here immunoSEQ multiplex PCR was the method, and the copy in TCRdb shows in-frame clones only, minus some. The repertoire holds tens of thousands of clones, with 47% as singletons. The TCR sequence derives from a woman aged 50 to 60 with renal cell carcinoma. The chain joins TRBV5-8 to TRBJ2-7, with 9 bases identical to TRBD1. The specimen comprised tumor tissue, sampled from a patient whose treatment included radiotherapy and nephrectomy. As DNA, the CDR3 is TGTGCCAGCAGCTTGGCCGAGACAGGGGGAGGACGGTCCTACGAGCAGTACTTC. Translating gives CASSLAETGGGRSYEQYF.